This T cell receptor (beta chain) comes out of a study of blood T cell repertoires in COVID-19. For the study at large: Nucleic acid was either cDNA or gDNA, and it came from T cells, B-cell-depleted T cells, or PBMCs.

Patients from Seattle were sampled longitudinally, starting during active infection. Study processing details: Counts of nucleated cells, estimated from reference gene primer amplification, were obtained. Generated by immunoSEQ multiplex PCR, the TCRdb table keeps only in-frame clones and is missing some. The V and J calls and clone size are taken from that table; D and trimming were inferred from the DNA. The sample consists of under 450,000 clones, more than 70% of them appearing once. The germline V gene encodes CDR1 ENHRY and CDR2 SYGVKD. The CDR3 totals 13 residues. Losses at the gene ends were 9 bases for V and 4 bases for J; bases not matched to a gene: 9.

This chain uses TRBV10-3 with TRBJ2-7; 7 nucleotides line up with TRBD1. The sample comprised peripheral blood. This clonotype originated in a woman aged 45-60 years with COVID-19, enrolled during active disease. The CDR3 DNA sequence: TGTGCCATTCCCTCGGGACAGCCTTACGAGCAGTACTTC. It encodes CAIPSGQPYEQYF.